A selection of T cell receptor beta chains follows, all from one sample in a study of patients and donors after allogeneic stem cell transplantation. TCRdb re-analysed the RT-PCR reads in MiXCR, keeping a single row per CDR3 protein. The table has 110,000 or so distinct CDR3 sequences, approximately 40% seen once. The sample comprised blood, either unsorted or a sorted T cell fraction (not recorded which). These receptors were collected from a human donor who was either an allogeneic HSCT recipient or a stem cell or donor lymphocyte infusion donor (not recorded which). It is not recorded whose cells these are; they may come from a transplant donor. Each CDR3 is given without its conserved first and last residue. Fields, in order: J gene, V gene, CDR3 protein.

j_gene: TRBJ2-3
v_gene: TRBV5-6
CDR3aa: ASFTSGSIPDTQY

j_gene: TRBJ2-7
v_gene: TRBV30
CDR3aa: AWSTQGFDEQY

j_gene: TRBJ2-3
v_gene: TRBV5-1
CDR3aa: ASSLATGADTQY

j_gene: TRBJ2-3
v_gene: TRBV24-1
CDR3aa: ATSDATGRGADTQY

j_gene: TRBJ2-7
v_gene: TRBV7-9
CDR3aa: ASSLGGFYEQY

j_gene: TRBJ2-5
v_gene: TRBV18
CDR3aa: ASSPLPLTSGSFGETQY

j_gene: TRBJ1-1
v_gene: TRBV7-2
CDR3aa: ASSLVGIEAF

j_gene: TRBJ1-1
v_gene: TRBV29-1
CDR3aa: RPLGQTNTEAF

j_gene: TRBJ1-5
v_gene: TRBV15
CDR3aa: ATSRDRGPRKPQH

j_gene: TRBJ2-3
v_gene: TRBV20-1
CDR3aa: SANRDYLTDTQY

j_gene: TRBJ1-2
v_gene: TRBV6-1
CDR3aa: ASRGLQGSYGYT

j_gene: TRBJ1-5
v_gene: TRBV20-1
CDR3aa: SAAGGAGNQPQH

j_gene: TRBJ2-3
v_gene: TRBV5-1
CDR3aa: ASSSTGIGDTQY

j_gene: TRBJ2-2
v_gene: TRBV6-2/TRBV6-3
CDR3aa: ASSARQFPFGELF

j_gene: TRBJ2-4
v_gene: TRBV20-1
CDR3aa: SASKAGRENIQY

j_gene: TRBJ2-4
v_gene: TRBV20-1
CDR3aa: SARGGLAKNIQY

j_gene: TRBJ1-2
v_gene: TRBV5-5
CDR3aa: ASSLAILTSNYGYT

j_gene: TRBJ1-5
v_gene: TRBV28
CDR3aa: ASSTDISNQPQH

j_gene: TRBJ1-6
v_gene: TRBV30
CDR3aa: AWSVQVSSPLH

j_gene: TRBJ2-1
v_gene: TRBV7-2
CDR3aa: ASSSRVSSYNEQF

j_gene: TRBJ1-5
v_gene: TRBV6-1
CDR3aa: ASSEVTPWSPRDQPQH

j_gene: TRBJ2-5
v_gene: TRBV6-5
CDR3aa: ASSNSRLQETQY

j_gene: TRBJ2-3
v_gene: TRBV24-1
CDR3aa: ATGLAGTVDTQY

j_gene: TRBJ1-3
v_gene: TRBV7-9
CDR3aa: ASSFREEDTIY

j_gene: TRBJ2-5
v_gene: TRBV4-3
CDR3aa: ASSQDQGLETQY

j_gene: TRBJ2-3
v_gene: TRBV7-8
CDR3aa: ASSPFEPGVLSTDTQY

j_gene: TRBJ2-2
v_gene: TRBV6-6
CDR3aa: ASSYRVTPNLNTGELF

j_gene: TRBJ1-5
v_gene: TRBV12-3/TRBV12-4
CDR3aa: ASSLGRFPGPQH